This T cell receptor (beta chain) came from a study of blood T cell repertoires in COVID-19. Across the whole study: Sites in the United States, Italy and Spain provided acute and convalescent COVID-19 samples. T cells, B-cell-depleted T cells, or PBMCs supplied cDNA or gDNA.

The CDR3 has 16 residues. Germline values: CDR1 KGHSH, CDR2 LQKENI. V was cut by 0 bases and J by 4 bases, with 14 bases left in between. This clone was detected a few times. Per the original methods: Estimates of nucleated cell counts were drawn from the amplification of reference gene primers. Produced via immunoSEQ multiplex PCR; TCRdb's table is partial and in-frame only. Clone size and the V and J calls come from that table; the DNA yielded D and trimming. The table shows about 250,000 clones, with about 80% occurring only once. Sequenced input: peripheral blood. The TCR was taken from a man older than 75 with acute or convalescent COVID-19. The genes are TRBV18 and TRBJ2-3; tentatively, D is TRBD2 (6 bases). The CDR3 reads CASSPPGLTFADTQYF. CDR3 DNA: TGTGCCAGCTCACCACCGGGACTTACGTTCGCAGATACGCAGTATTTT.